The 23 T cell receptor beta chains in this list originate from one sample, sequenced in a study of regulatory T cells in long-lasting Graves disease. Researchers made TCR beta libraries by using iRepertoire HTBI primers and running Arm-PCR on CDR3 regions. TCRdb reprocessed the multiplex PCR reads with MiXCR, giving one entry per CDR3 protein. The sample contains roughly 610,000 distinct CDR3 sequences, 16% of which appear only once. Time point noted: newly diagnosed GD, antithyroid drugs for less than 3 months. The TCR library was made from RNA that had been extracted from PBMCs in TRIzol. The sample was also reused in another study, on T cells in Graves' hyperthyroidism and ophthalmopathy.

The sequences come from peripheral blood mononuclear cells (PBMCs), collected at new diagnosis, from a patient treated with antithyroid drugs. The receptor source for this set is a woman in her 30s with Graves disease.

On this clonotype itself: A single base separates this from a much larger clone, so it may be a read error. This sequence joins TRBV7-9 and TRBJ2-7; D ambiguous. Germline V lookup: CDR1 SEHNR, CDR2 FQNEAQ (reference sequence). V lost 0 bases, J lost 6 bases, and 9 bases lay in between. The CDR3 has 13 residues. This CDR3 is CASSLAVKPEQYF. The CDR3 nucleotides read TGTGCCAGCAGCTTAGCGGTAAAACCCGAGCAGTACTTC.

The V gene is TRBV2, the J gene TRBJ2-4; 10 bases line up with TRBD1. The junction had 2 bases not matched to a gene; V was cut back by 8 bases and J by 7 bases. The CDR3 covers 12 residues. Germline V gene sequence: CDR1 SNHLY, CDR2 FYNNEI. CDR3 DNA sequence: TGTGCCAGCCGGACAGGGGGTAACATTCAGTACTTC. This gives the protein CASRTGGNIQYF.

In its sample, this clonotype was seen many times. The chain couples TRBV14 to TRBJ1-1; 7 bases map to TRBD1. V trimming: 4 bases; J trimming: 6 bases; junction bases outside the gene matches: 14. Germline-derived CDR1 and CDR2 are SGHDN and FVKESK. The CDR3 extends over 16 amino acids. The CDR3 DNA is TGTGCCAGCAGCCCCTACAGGGGCAAGGGGGGGGCTGAAGCTTTCTTT. Its protein product is CASSPYRGKGGAEAFF.

This chain joins TRBV19 and TRBJ1-5, with TRBD1 matching over 7 bases. Germline CDR1 LNHDA, CDR2 SQIVND (reference sequence). CDR3 length: 15 residues. J lost 1 base, V lost 5 bases, and 5 bases had no gene match. The CDR3 nucleotides read TGTGCCAGTAGTCTAGGGGGCCCGAGCAATCAGCCCCAGCATTTT. This sequence encodes CASSLGGPSNQPQHF. The complete variable domain, with remaining parts taken from reference TRBV19 and TRBJ1-5, reads DGGITQSPKYLFRKEGQNVTLSCEQNLNHDAMYWYRQDPGQGLRLIYYSQIVNDFQKGDIAEGYSVSREKKESFPLTVTSAQKNPTAFYLCASSLGGPSNQPQHFGDGTRLSIL.

This clonotype was observed many times. The chain recombines TRBV6-1 with TRBJ1-2; D unresolved. V lost 6 bases, J lost 0 bases, and 11 bases lay in between. The CDR3 is 14 amino acids. Germline-derived CDR1 and CDR2 are MNHNS and SASEGT. CDR3 residues: CASSPAGPNYGYTF. The DNA of the CDR3 is TGTGCCAGCAGCCCCGCTGGGCCTAACTATGGCTACACCTTC.

V and J are TRBV9 and TRBJ2-5; D may match TRBD1 or TRBD2 (5 bases each). Germline V gene sequence: CDR1 SGDLS, CDR2 YYNGEE. With 0 bases removed from V and 4 bases from J, the gap between germline ends came to 10 bases. The CDR3 sequence is 14 residues long. Here the CDR3 reads CASSVGAGTETQYF. The CDR3 nucleotides read TGTGCCAGCAGCGTAGGGGCAGGGACAGAGACCCAGTACTTC.

This clonotype was seen a few times. J is TRBJ2-1 and V is TRBV16; D may correspond to TRBD1 or TRBD2 (5 bases each). Germline assignment: CDR1 KGHSY and CDR2 FQNENV. The V end was cut by 5 bases, the J end by 10 bases, with 21 bases between. The CDR3 is 15 residues long. In DNA form, the CDR3 reads TGTGCCAGCAGCGACGGGACCGACTATGTTTTGGAGCAGTTCTTC. Translating it yields CASSDGTDYVLEQFF.

The chain recombines TRBV5-1 with TRBJ2-1; 9 bases agree with TRBD1. The germline CDR1 and CDR2 sequences are SGHRS and YFSETQ. CDR3 length equals 16 residues. J gave up 5 bases and V 1 base, and 7 bases lay outside the gene matches. The CDR3 region is CASSLPIGTGNNEQFF. The CDR3 DNA reads TGCGCCAGCAGCTTGCCCATAGGGACAGGGAACAATGAGCAGTTCTTC.

This clonotype was observed at least ten times. The genes are TRBV6-1 and TRBJ2-7, with 7 bases fitting TRBD1. Trimming removed 5 bases from V and 1 base from J; junction bases left unmatched: 5. This CDR3 is 14 amino acids long. Germline CDR1 MNHNS, CDR2 SASEGT. CDR3 residues: CASSPTGKSYEQYF. In nucleotides, the CDR3 is TGTGCCAGCAGTCCGACAGGGAAGTCCTACGAGCAGTACTTC.

This clonotype was seen repeatedly, ten times or more. The chain combines TRBV27 with TRBJ2-7; D remains ambiguous. CDR1 MNHEY and CDR2 SMNVEV come from the germline V gene (reference sequence). The CDR3 contains 13 residues. V dropped 5 bases and J dropped 1 base, with 9 bases sitting between them. CDR3 loop: CASSLHHSYEQYF. The CDR3 DNA reads TGTGCCAGCAGTCTCCACCATTCCTACGAGCAGTACTTC.

Many counts were recorded for this clonotype. J is TRBJ2-6 and V is TRBV28; D gene ambiguous. CDR3 size: 15 residues. Looked up from germline, CDR1 is MDHEN and CDR2 is SYDVKM. Deletions cut 1 base from V and 1 base from J, with 5 bases between. For the CDR3, the DNA is TGTGCCAGCAGTTTATCTGCGTCTGGGGCCAACGTCCTGACTTTC. The encoded protein is CASSLSASGANVLTF. The full variable domain, with the rest looked up from reference TRBV28 and TRBJ2-6, is DVKVTQSSRYLVKRTGEKVFLECVQDMDHENMFWYRQDPGLGLRLIYFSYDVKMKEKGDIPEGYSVSREKKERFSLILESASTNQTSMYLCASSLSASGANVLTFGAGSRLTVL.

The chain recombines TRBV9 with TRBJ1-2, with 8 bases aligning to TRBD1. J gave up 5 bases and V 4 bases, and 7 bases lay outside the gene matches. The CDR3 sequence is 14 residues long. Germline assignment: CDR1 SGDLS and CDR2 YYNGEE. The CDR3 loop is CASSISGQEYGYTF. CDR3 sequence (DNA): TGTGCCAGCAGCATTTCGGGACAGGAGTATGGCTACACCTTC.

This clonotype was counted ten times or more. V gene TRBV28 combines with J gene TRBJ2-7; 8 nucleotides line up with TRBD1. Trimming took 5 bases from V and 6 from J; bases not matched to a gene: 12. The CDR3 loop spans 15 amino acids. Germline lookup yields CDR1 MDHEN and CDR2 SYDVKM. CDR3 coding DNA: TGTGCCAGCAGTGCAGGACAGGGTAGTTTGAGCGAGCAGTACTTC. Protein: CASSAGQGSLSEQYF.

There are a few counts of this clonotype. V is TRBV4-1 and J is TRBJ2-2; TRBD1 agrees at 7 bases. This CDR3 is 15 amino acids long. Per germline, CDR1 MGHRA and CDR2 YSYEKL. The junction had 5 bases not matched to a gene; V was cut back by 3 bases and J by 4 bases. For the CDR3, the DNA is TGCGCCAGCAGCCAGGGACAGTTGATCACCGGGGAGCTGTTTTTT. This encodes CASSQGQLITGELFF.

The V call is TRBV6-9, the J call TRBJ1-6, with a tentative D call TRBD1 (6 bases). CDR1 and CDR2 (germline): MNHGY, SVAAGI. This CDR3 comprises 14 residues. The germline V and J ends were trimmed by 3 bases and 7 bases, with 10 bases remaining between them. CDR3 nucleotide sequence: TGTGCCAGCAGTTACGAAGGGGGAAATTCACCCCTCCACTTT. It specifies CASSYEGGNSPLHF.

Comment on this clonotype: One base away lies a much larger clone, so this may be a sequencing read error. The conserved phenylalanine or tryptophan normally closing the CDR3 is absent here, so this likely arose from a read error. The V gene is TRBV5-1, the J gene TRBJ1-1; 7 nucleotides line up with TRBD1. Germline CDR1 and CDR2: SGHRS and YFSETQ. The V and J ends lost 3 bases and 3 bases, in that order; junction bases with no gene match: 8. The CDR3 is made up of 15 amino acids. CDR3 in DNA: TGCGCCAGCAGCTCGTCAACCACAGGGGACACTGAAGCTTTCTCT. Protein sequence: CASSSSTTGDTEAFS.

With regard to this clonotype: A read error may account for a junction end that differs from germline. The V and J genes are TRBV30 and TRBJ2-7, with D maybe TRBD2 (5 bases). This CDR3 comprises 12 residues. Germline assignment: CDR1 GTSNPN and CDR2 SVGIG (reference sequence). CDR3 DNA sequence: TGTGCCGGGAGTGGTGTGTTTCGCGAGCAGTACTTC. It is translated as CAGSGVFREQYF.

J is TRBJ2-4 and V is TRBV6-2 or TRBV6-3; D not resolved. CDR1 and CDR2 (germline): MNHEY, SVGEGT. CDR3 size: 13 residues. With 8 bases removed from V and 0 bases from J, the gap between germline ends came to 8 bases. CDR3 sequence: CASQEKAKNIQYF. In DNA form, the CDR3 reads TGTGCCAGCCAAGAGAAAGCCAAAAACATTCAGTACTTC.

In this sample, this clonotype turned up many times. V is TRBV7-6 and J is TRBJ2-2; a possible D gene is TRBD1 (6 bases). The CDR3 length is 15 residues. Germline V gene data show CDR1 as SGHVS and CDR2 as FNYEAQ. Trimming left V 5 bases short and J 4 bases short, with 14 bases between. The CDR3 DNA reads TGTGCCAGCAGCATAATGGGGGCTGGCACCGGGGAGCTGTTTTTT. Its translation is CASSIMGAGTGELFF. Full variable domain (rest looked up from reference TRBV7-6 and TRBJ2-2): GAGVSQSPRYKVTKRGQDVALRCDPISGHVSLYWYRQALGQGPEFLTYFNYEAQQDKSGLPNDRFSAERPEGSISTLTIQRTEQRDSAMYRCASSIMGAGTGELFFGEGSRLTVL.

The sample holds a few counts of this clonotype. The chain recombines TRBV6-5 with TRBJ2-4, with 12 bases fitting TRBD2. CDR1 MNHEY and CDR2 SVGAGI come from the germline V gene. The CDR3 has 15 residues. The V segment lost 4 bases and the J segment 7 bases; nucleotides outside the gene matches: 5. The CDR3 DNA reads as TGTGCCAGCAGTTCCGGGACTAGCGGGCGGAACATTCAGTACTTC. It yields the protein CASSSGTSGRNIQYF.

This clonotype was observed many times. V and J are TRBV11-2 and TRBJ2-3; TRBD2 aligns across 11 bases. This CDR3 comprises 16 residues. With 3 bases clipped from V and 5 bases from J, the junction kept 7 bases outside the gene matches. CDR1 SGHAT and CDR2 FQNNGV come from the germline V gene. CDR3 sequence reads: CASSLMTSGTQDTQYF. In DNA, the CDR3 is TGTGCCAGCAGCTTGATGACTAGCGGGACACAAGATACGCAGTATTTT.

This clonotype was seen at least ten times. The V gene is TRBV7-3, the J gene TRBJ2-5; a possible D gene is TRBD2 (6 bases). The germline gives CDR1 SGHTA, CDR2 FQGTGA. CDR3 size: 14 residues. V lost 2 bases and J lost 5, with 12 bases in between. The CDR3 is CASSLSGGKETQYF. In DNA form, the CDR3 reads TGTGCCAGCAGCTTATCGGGCGGGAAGGAGACCCAGTACTTC.

As to this clonotype: The missing conserved phenylalanine or tryptophan at the end of this CDR3 makes a read error likely. The J gene is TRBJ2-1, the V gene TRBV6-2 or TRBV6-3; possible D gene TRBD2, 7 bases. The germline CDR1 and CDR2 sequences are MNHEY and SVGEGT. Trimming cost V 0 bases and J 9 bases, with 12 bases left between them. This CDR3 comprises 14 residues. The CDR3 sequence is CASSYSRGEGEQFL. The CDR3 coding sequence is TGTGCCAGCAGTTACTCTAGGGGGGAGGGTGAGCAGTTCCTC.